Listed here are 19 T cell receptor beta chains from one sample, sequenced in a study of neurological immune-mediated disorders (dated by TCRdb to between 2019 and 2020). The library was generated by 5' RACE. This sample was sequenced with an Illumina HiSeq 2500. The public sequencing data were trimmed at Q25 with fastp and processed into clonotypes with MiXCR by TCRdb, which kept only in-frame beta chains. CDR3 protein sequences are deduplicated, and each keeps its most common genes and DNA. This sample is represented by tens of thousands of distinct CDR3 sequences; roughly 26% of them were singletons. Of the sample, 20% to 30% is held by the ten largest clones. The source material was PBMCs. The receptors here all came from a woman aged 70-85 years in good health.

This clonotype was found many times. The rearrangement uses TRBV5-1 and TRBJ1-1; 10 bases are a match to TRBD1. The germline CDR1 and CDR2 sequences are SGHRS and YFSETQ. This CDR3 spans 15 amino acids. V was pared by 3 bases and J by 4 bases, with 6 bases of the junction left unmatched. The CDR3 DNA sequence: TGCGCCAGCAGCTCTGACAGGGGGCCGGGCACTGAAGCTTTCTTT. This encodes CASSSDRGPGTEAFF.

This clonotype occurred a few times. The chain joins TRBV28 to TRBJ2-7; TRBD1 might be the D (6 bases). Germline CDR1 and CDR2: MDHEN and SYDVKM. V lost 7 bases, J lost 3 bases, and 13 bases lay in between. The CDR3 totals 13 residues. CDR3 DNA sequence: TGTGCCAGCATAGGGGACAAGATCTACGAGCAGTACTTC. This translates into CASIGDKIYEQYF.

This clonotype has at least ten counts. V usage is TRBV20-1 and J usage is TRBJ2-1; D tentatively fits TRBD1 or TRBD2 (6 bases each). Germline V gene lookup returns CDR1 DFQATT and CDR2 SNEGSKA (reference sequence). V dropped 8 bases and J dropped 3 bases, with 20 bases sitting between them. The CDR3 is 15 amino acids. CDR3 bases: TGCAGTACCAGTCGGCTCGGAGGGGGCTACAATGAGCAGTTCTTC. Translating gives CSTSRLGGGYNEQFF.

V gene TRBV5-1 combines with J gene TRBJ1-1, with TRBD1 matching 8 bases. This CDR3 is built from 13 residues. The ends lost 3 bases at V and 4 bases at J; junction bases unmatched: 2. Germline CDR1 reads SGHRS; CDR2 reads YFSETQ. The CDR3 protein is CASSSGTGTEAFF. The CDR3 DNA follows: TGCGCCAGCAGCTCCGGGACAGGCACTGAAGCTTTCTTT.

There are a few counts of this clonotype. The gene calls are TRBV7-8 and TRBJ2-2; D gene uncertain. The CDR3 runs to 15 residues. The germline V gene has CDR1 SGHVS and CDR2 FQNEAQ. Trimming left V 7 bases short and J 0 bases short, with 12 bases between. The DNA for the CDR3 is TGTGCCAGCACCCCTTTGGCGTCGAACACCGGGGAGCTGTTTTTT. This encodes CASTPLASNTGELFF.

In its sample, this clonotype was seen many times. The rearrangement uses TRBV20-1 and TRBJ2-3; no clear D gene. V was pared by 1 base and J by 2 bases, with 13 bases between. Germline V lookup: CDR1 DFQATT, CDR2 SNEGSKA (reference sequence). The CDR3 covers 15 residues. CDR3 loop: CSARAPRGYTDTQYF. The DNA of the CDR3 is TGCAGTGCTAGAGCGCCGCGAGGTTACACAGATACGCAGTATTTT.

This clonotype was counted at least ten times. This sequence joins TRBV27 and TRBJ1-6, with D unclear. Germline loops: CDR1 MNHEY, CDR2 SMNVEV (reference sequence). The V end was cut by 6 bases, the J end by 7 bases, with 10 bases between. CDR3 length equals 13 residues. DNA for the CDR3: TGTGCCAGCAGCCAGAGAAGAAATTCACCCCTCCACTTT. Translation gives CASSQRRNSPLHF.

This clonotype was observed at least ten times. The chain has TRBV7-2 and TRBJ2-1, with a tentative D call TRBD1 (6 bases). Germline V lookup: CDR1 SGHTA, CDR2 FQGNSA. The CDR3 is 13 amino acids. Deletions cut 5 bases from V and 6 bases from J, with 11 bases between. CDR3 DNA: TGTGCCAGCAGCCCAAAGACAGGCAATGAGCAGTTCTTC. It specifies CASSPKTGNEQFF.

This clonotype came up a few times. The chain links TRBV5-1 to TRBJ1-5; D not resolved. CDR3 length: 13 amino acids. V dropped 0 bases and J dropped 4 bases, with 5 bases sitting between them. Per the germline V gene, CDR1 is SGHRS and CDR2 is YFSETQ. As DNA, the CDR3 is TGCGCCAGCAGCTTGGGTAGGAATCAGCCCCAGCATTTT. This translates into CASSLGRNQPQHF. Together with reference TRBV5-1 and TRBJ1-5, the CDR3 gives the full variable domain: KAGVTQTPRYLIKTRGQQVTLSCSPISGHRSVSWYQQTPGQGLQFLFEYFSETQRNKGNFPGRFSGRQFSNSRSEMNVSTLELGDSALYLCASSLGRNQPQHFGDGTRLSIL.

This clonotype was seen only a few times. The rearrangement uses TRBV20-1 and TRBJ2-7; D is unclear. The V and J ends lost 3 bases and 1 base respectively, with 7 bases between them. The CDR3 is 12 amino acids. Germline assignment: CDR1 DFQATT and CDR2 SNEGSKA (reference sequence). CDR3 sequence: CSARPLSYEQYF. The CDR3 DNA follows: TGCAGTGCTAGGCCCTTATCCTACGAGCAGTACTTC.

In this sample, this clonotype turned up many times. The J gene is TRBJ1-3, the V gene TRBV7-6, with D possibly matching TRBD1 (6 bases). The ends were cut back, 8 bases at V and 5 bases at J, with 7 bases in the middle. The germline V gene encodes CDR1 SGHVS and CDR2 FNYEAQ. The CDR3 length is 11 residues. The CDR3 sequence is CASGDRNTIYF. In nucleotides, the CDR3 is TGTGCCAGCGGGGACAGAAACACCATATATTTT.

In its sample, this clonotype was seen many times. The rearrangement links TRBV2 to TRBJ1-5; 9 bases are a match to TRBD1. The CDR3 spans 17 residues. J gave up 2 bases and V 5 bases, and 10 bases lay outside the gene matches. Per the germline V gene, CDR1 is SNHLY and CDR2 is FYNNEI. The CDR3 sequence is CASSSPRRTGGNQPQHF. In DNA form, the CDR3 reads TGTGCCAGCAGTTCCCCCCGTCGGACAGGGGGCAATCAGCCCCAGCATTTT.

Many counts were recorded for this clonotype. V and J are TRBV7-3 and TRBJ2-2; D is possibly TRBD2 (6 bases). Germline assignment: CDR1 SGHTA and CDR2 FQGTGA. Deletions cut 0 bases from V and 4 bases from J, with 6 bases between. This CDR3 region has 14 residues. The CDR3 sequence is CASSLTGGTGELFF. The CDR3 nucleotides read TGTGCCAGCAGCTTAACCGGGGGCACCGGGGAGCTGTTTTTT.

The chain couples TRBV7-3 to TRBJ2-1; 10 bases map to TRBD2. Losses at the gene ends were 6 bases for V and 9 bases for J; bases not matched to a gene: 11. There are 15 residues in the CDR3. Germline loops: CDR1 SGHTA, CDR2 FQGTGA. The CDR3 DNA sequence: TGTGCCAGCAGTCCGAAGCTAGCGGGAGTGGTTGAGCAGTTCTTC. It specifies CASSPKLAGVVEQFF.

This clonotype has a count of ten or more. The chain uses TRBV6-5 and TRBJ1-1, with D possibly TRBD1 on 5 matching bases. CDR3 length: 14 amino acids. CDR1 and CDR2 from the germline V gene are MNHEY and SVGAGI. V shed 6 bases and J shed 4 bases, with 15 bases lying between them. In DNA, the CDR3 is TGTGCCAGCAGCCGCTTCGACAGTTCCACTGAAGCTTTCTTT. As protein: CASSRFDSSTEAFF.

This clonotype was picked up many times. V gene TRBV7-2 combines with J gene TRBJ1-1; TRBD1 might be the D (6 bases). The V end was cut by 4 bases, the J end by 1 base, with 10 bases between. The germline V gene has CDR1 SGHTA and CDR2 FQGNSA. This CDR3 is built from 14 residues. The chain's CDR3 is CASSWTVANTEAFF. CDR3 nucleotides: TGTGCCAGCAGCTGGACAGTCGCGAACACTGAAGCTTTCTTT.

The sample holds many counts of this clonotype. J is TRBJ2-1 and V is TRBV5-6; a possible D gene is TRBD1 (6 bases). The V and J ends lost 2 bases and 5 bases respectively, with 8 bases between them. Germline V gene data show CDR1 as SGHDT and CDR2 as YYEEEE. The CDR3 contains 13 residues. The CDR3 protein is CASSFPGDNEQFF. In DNA form, the CDR3 reads TGTGCCAGCAGCTTTCCAGGGGACAATGAGCAGTTCTTC.

The chain carries TRBV7-9 and TRBJ2-4; TRBD1 agrees at 9 bases. Germline V lookup: CDR1 SEHNR, CDR2 FQNEAQ (reference sequence). The CDR3 length is 14 residues. The V segment lost 6 bases and the J segment 7 bases; nucleotides outside the gene matches: 7. The CDR3 region has the DNA TGTGCCAGCAGTCGGGACAGGGCTACGAACATTCAGTACTTC. Protein sequence: CASSRDRATNIQYF.

This clonotype was counted once. A read error may explain this, as a much larger clone is one base away. In nucleotides, the CDR3 is TGTGCCAGCAGCCAAGGGACAGTGTCGAGCGCTGAAGCTTTCTTT. Its protein product is CASSQGTVSSAEAFF. The chain is built from TRBV4-2 and TRBJ1-1, with a tentative D call TRBD1 (6 bases). The V gene lost 1 base and the J gene lost 6 bases, with 15 bases spanning the gap. Germline CDR1 is LGHNA and CDR2 is YNFKEQ. CDR3 size: 15 residues.